The clone carrying this T cell receptor beta chain was observed a handful of times. Its antigen is unknown. The data were taken from a study of beta chain features in type 1 diabetes. About the study: Sorted cells, some 98,000,000 in number, were examined across all samples.

Study conclusions and caveats: Whatever favoring of shorter templates PCR might show would apply equally to patients and controls. In cDNA sequencing, cells with high TCR expression could be over-represented.

The length of the CDR3 is 13 residues. The trim removed 10 bases at V and 3 bases at J, leaving 7 bases unmatched. Germline lookup yields CDR1 ENHRY and CDR2 SYGVKD. Sequencing targeted expressed TCRB transcripts, as all isolated RNA had been reverse transcribed. Deep immunoSEQ sequencing covered naive, central memory and regulatory T cell samples. Profiling relied on immunoSEQ multiplex PCR, and the TCRdb table lists in-frame clones only, not all of them. The sample lists some 400,000 clones; about 15% were seen once. The receptor comes from a woman aged 18 to 35 in good health. V gene TRBV10-3 combines with J gene TRBJ2-7, with 9 positions matching TRBD1. Sequences were obtained from naive CD4+ T cells from blood. The CDR3 sequence: CATLRQGDYEQYF. CDR3 coding DNA: TGTGCCACTTTGAGACAGGGGGACTACGAGCAGTACTTC.